These 10 T cell receptor beta chains came from one sample sequenced in a study of PD-1 blockade in classical Hodgkin lymphoma. Here immunoSEQ multiplex PCR was the method, and the copy in TCRdb shows in-frame clones only, minus some. Counted here are roughly 21,000 clones, 85% occurring once; the ten biggest clones make up 10% to 15%. Time point of the sample: cycle 4 day 1 (C4D1), after about 6 weeks of nivolumab. The patients all showed relapse after autologous stem cell transplantation, while their brentuximab vedotin exposure varied. Sample: peripheral blood mononuclear cells (PBMCs), taken before the fourth cycle of nivolumab. These receptor sequences come from a human donor with classical Hodgkin lymphoma.

The chain joins TRBV6-1 to TRBJ1-2; D gene ambiguous. The length of the CDR3 is 14 residues. V lost 8 bases and J lost 1, with 14 bases in between. Germline V gene data show CDR1 as MNHNS and CDR2 as SASEGT. CDR3 sequence reads: CASLSGSRNYGYTF. DNA for the CDR3: TGTGCCAGCCTCTCCGGGTCCCGTAACTATGGCTACACCTTC.

CDR3 protein: CASSLAGREVRETQYF. CDR3 sequence (DNA): TGCGCCAGCAGCTTGGCCGGCAGGGAGGTTCGGGAGACCCAGTACTTC. This chain uses TRBV5-1 with TRBJ2-5; D may be TRBD2 (6 bases). Trimming pared 0 bases from V and 5 bases from J, leaving 17 bases between. CDR1 SGHRS and CDR2 YFSETQ come from the germline V gene. The CDR3 sequence is 16 residues long. Together with reference TRBV5-1 and TRBJ2-5, the CDR3 gives the full variable domain: KAGVTQTPRYLIKTRGQQVTLSCSPISGHRSVSWYQQTPGQGLQFLFEYFSETQRNKGNFPGRFSGRQFSNSRSEMNVSTLELGDSALYLCASSLAGREVRETQYFGPGTRLLVL.

This rearrangement joins TRBV4-1 to TRBJ2-1; 11 bases fit TRBD2. With V trimmed by 5 bases and J by 8 bases, 8 bases remained unmatched. This CDR3 region has 15 residues. CDR1 is MGHRA, CDR2 YSYEKL, per germline. CDR3 bases: TGCGCCAGCAGCTTGGGGACTAGCGGTGGCTATGAGCAGTTCTTC. As protein: CASSLGTSGGYEQFF.

The J gene is TRBJ2-7, the V gene TRBV5-1; 11 bases are shared with TRBD2. This CDR3 contains 15 residues. Unmatched junction bases numbered 7, after V lost 5 bases and J lost 3 bases. Per germline, CDR1 SGHRS and CDR2 YFSETQ. The CDR3 loop is CASREGLAELYEQYF. The CDR3 region has the DNA TGCGCCAGCAGGGAGGGACTAGCGGAGCTCTACGAGCAGTACTTC.

The chain uses TRBV5-1 and TRBJ1-2; unclear D gene. CDR3 size: 15 residues. From germline, CDR1 is SGHRS and CDR2 YFSETQ. V lost 3 bases to trimming and J lost 4 bases, with 16 bases between them. The CDR3 region has the DNA TGCGCCAGCAGCTCCGACGGCGATCGCGTCTATGGCTACACCTTC. It codes for CASSSDGDRVYGYTF.

The chain carries TRBV27 and TRBJ2-6; D is unresolved. Between the trimmed V and J ends, which lost 5 bases and 0 bases, there was a span of 8 bases. The CDR3 consists of 15 residues. CDR1 and CDR2 (germline): MNHEY, SMNVEV (reference sequence). The CDR3: CASSLYSSGANVLTF. CDR3 DNA sequence: TGTGCCAGCAGTCTCTATAGCTCTGGGGCCAACGTCCTGACTTTC.

The chain is built from TRBV11-2 and TRBJ2-2; 7 bases are a match to TRBD2. J lost 2 bases, V lost 4 bases, and 1 base had no gene match. This CDR3 is built from 14 residues. The V gene's germline CDR1 is SGHAT and CDR2 FQNNGV. The CDR3 DNA reads TGTGCCAGCAGCTGGGACTACAACACCGGGGAGCTGTTTTTT. Translating gives CASSWDYNTGELFF.

The chain is built from TRBV4-2 and TRBJ2-4; TRBD1 aligns across 8 bases. The CDR3 spans 20 residues. After removal of 0 bases from V and 1 base from J, the junction contained 14 bases not matched to a gene. Germline V gives CDR1 LGHNA, CDR2 YNFKEQ. As DNA, the CDR3 is TGTGCCAGCAGCCAAGAAACTCAGTATGGGACAGGCGCCGCCAAAAACATTCAGTACTTC. As protein: CASSQETQYGTGAAKNIQYF.

This clone was recorded a few times. V is TRBV19 and J is TRBJ2-3; 15 bases line up with TRBD2. Germline loops: CDR1 LNHDA, CDR2 SQIVND (reference sequence). This CDR3 spans 21 amino acids. The V segment lost 3 bases and the J segment 0 bases; nucleotides outside the gene matches: 13. The CDR3 nucleotides read TGTGCCAGTAGTATGCCCCCGGGACTAGCGGGGGGACCCTCTAGCACAGATACGCAGTATTTT. Residues: CASSMPPGLAGGPSSTDTQYF.

The chain is built from TRBV18 and TRBJ1-3; D is undetermined. The CDR3 runs to 12 residues. The ends were cut back, 5 bases at V and 7 bases at J, with 9 bases in the middle. Germline V gene lookup returns CDR1 KGHSH and CDR2 LQKENI. The CDR3, as DNA: TGTGCCAGCTCAAATTCCGGGAACACCATATATTTT. It specifies CASSNSGNTIYF.